Shown below are 27 T cell receptor beta chains from a single sample sequenced in a study of response to subunit inactivated influenza vaccine. Via MiXCR, TCRdb re-called the RT-PCR reads, giving one row per CDR3 protein. The sample shows 590,000 or so distinct CDR3 sequences, approximately 14% of them seen only once. The sample in question was PBMCs from blood, obtained 14 to 15 days before vaccination. Receptor source: a man aged 45 to 65 who received an inactivated influenza vaccine.

The chain uses TRBV7-9 and TRBJ2-2, with a possible D match to TRBD1 (6 bases). V was pared by 2 bases and J by 9 bases, with 16 bases between. The CDR3 sequence is 15 residues long. Looked up from germline, CDR1 is SEHNR and CDR2 is FQNEAQ (reference sequence). CDR3 amino acids: CASSLPRTVFWELFF. CDR3 in DNA: TGTGCCAGCAGCTTACCTAGGACAGTTTTTTGGGAGCTGTTTTTT.

The rearrangement links TRBV5-1 to TRBJ1-4, with D possibly TRBD1 on 6 matching bases. The CDR3 is 14 residues long. Trimming took off 4 bases at V and 8 bases at J, with 15 bases between the two ends. Germline V gene data show CDR1 as SGHRS and CDR2 as YFSETQ. The CDR3 sequence: CASSDQGRGEKLFF. The CDR3, as DNA: TGCGCCAGCAGCGACCAGGGGAGAGGAGAAAAACTGTTTTTT.

This clonotype was counted a few times. V gene TRBV28 combines with J gene TRBJ2-7; tentative D call: TRBD1 (6 bases). V dropped 6 bases and J dropped 4 bases, with 16 bases sitting between them. The germline V gene has CDR1 MDHEN and CDR2 SYDVKM. CDR3 size: 14 residues. CDR3 nucleotides: TGTGCCAGCAGCCTCACAGGGTTCATGTACGAGCAGTACTTC. Residues: CASSLTGFMYEQYF.

The genes are TRBV14 and TRBJ2-7; D gene ambiguous. The CDR3 is 14 amino acids. Per germline, CDR1 SGHDN and CDR2 FVKESK. Trimming left V 3 bases short and J 4 bases short, with 13 bases between. The chain's CDR3 is CASSQTLRSYEQYF. The CDR3 DNA sequence: TGTGCCAGCAGCCAGACGTTGCGTAGTTACGAGCAGTACTTC.

This clonotype was found many times. The chain couples TRBV11-2 to TRBJ2-4, with a tentative D call TRBD2 (5 bases). The germline V gene has CDR1 SGHAT and CDR2 FQNNGV. The CDR3 is 11 residues long. The V gene lost 5 bases and the J gene lost 15 bases, with 14 bases spanning the gap. The CDR3 here is CASSTGLELYF. The DNA of the CDR3 is TGTGCCAGCAGCACGGGGTTGGAGCTGTACTTC.

This clonotype occurred many times. The chain carries TRBV7-2 and TRBJ2-3; 11 bases match TRBD2. With V trimmed by 5 bases and J by 2 bases, 6 bases remained unmatched. Germline assignment: CDR1 SGHTA and CDR2 FQGNSA. This CDR3 is built from 16 residues. CDR3: CASSPRLAGSTDTQYF. DNA for the CDR3: TGTGCCAGCAGCCCCCGACTAGCGGGGTCCACAGATACGCAGTATTTT.

CDR3 region: CASSLSKGWDTEAFF. The CDR3 region has the DNA TGTGCCAGCAGTTTATCAAAGGGGTGGGACACTGAAGCTTTCTTT. V is TRBV28 and J is TRBJ1-1, with D possibly matching TRBD1 (5 bases). The CDR3 is made up of 15 amino acids. The germline gives CDR1 MDHEN, CDR2 SYDVKM. Trimming stripped 1 base from V and 3 bases from J, with 12 bases between. Based on the CDR3 plus reference TRBV28 and TRBJ1-1, the full variable domain is DVKVTQSSRYLVKRTGEKVFLECVQDMDHENMFWYRQDPGLGLRLIYFSYDVKMKEKGDIPEGYSVSREKKERFSLILESASTNQTSMYLCASSLSKGWDTEAFFGQGTRLTVV.

This clonotype was seen only a few times. This chain connects TRBV6-2 or TRBV6-3 to TRBJ1-2; no clear D gene. Germline V lookup: CDR1 MNHEY, CDR2 SVGEGT. The CDR3 is made up of 15 amino acids. V shed 6 bases and J shed 5 bases, with 19 bases lying between them. The CDR3 is CASSPRSGLLYGYTF. Written as DNA, the CDR3 is TGTGCCAGCAGCCCTCGGTCAGGACTTTTGTATGGCTACACCTTC.

V and J are TRBV9 and TRBJ2-6; D uncertain. The CDR3 consists of 15 residues. CDR1 and CDR2 (germline): SGDLS, YYNGEE. V was cut by 6 bases and J by 0 bases, with 10 bases left in between. This CDR3 reads CASTHSISGANVLTF. The CDR3 DNA is TGTGCCAGCACCCACAGCATCTCTGGGGCCAACGTCCTGACTTTC.

This chain links TRBV9 with TRBJ2-7; D is tentatively TRBD1 or TRBD2 (5 bases each). Trimming took 0 bases from V and 2 from J, leaving 9 bases between them. There are 14 residues in the CDR3. The germline CDR1 and CDR2 sequences are SGDLS and YYNGEE. CDR3 loop: CASSVVPGPYEQYF. CDR3 coding DNA: TGTGCCAGCAGCGTAGTCCCGGGGCCCTACGAGCAGTACTTC.

This clonotype was seen at least ten times. The chain uses TRBV11-2 and TRBJ1-4; 9 bases are a match to TRBD1. Per the germline V gene, CDR1 is SGHAT and CDR2 is FQNNGV. J lost 8 bases, V lost 7 bases, and 5 bases had no gene match. The CDR3 is made up of 13 amino acids. The CDR3 bases are TGTGCCAGCACGGGGACAGGGACCGAAAAACTGTTTTTT. It encodes CASTGTGTEKLFF.

This clonotype was picked up many times. The V call is TRBV12-3 or TRBV12-4, the J call TRBJ2-1; D uncertain. The CDR3 is made up of 11 amino acids. V lost 4 bases and J lost 6, with 4 bases in between. CDR3 protein: CASSSRNEQFF. CDR3 bases: TGTGCCAGCAGTTCGCGCAATGAGCAGTTCTTC.

This chain joins TRBV2 and TRBJ1-5, with D maybe TRBD1 (5 bases). V lost 4 bases and J lost 1, with 11 bases in between. The CDR3 is made up of 15 amino acids. CDR1 is SNHLY, CDR2 FYNNEI, per germline. CDR3 sequence (DNA): TGTGCCAGCAGTGCGATCAGGGAAAGCAATCAGCCCCAGCATTTT. Its protein is CASSAIRESNQPQHF.

The table lists this clonotype with many counts. This chain uses TRBV6-2 or TRBV6-3 with TRBJ1-1; D is unresolved. The CDR3 has 14 amino acids. The germline V gene has CDR1 MNHEY and CDR2 SVGEGT. V lost 2 bases, J lost 6 bases, and 13 bases lay in between. As DNA, the CDR3 is TGTGCCAGCAGTTACGGCATCATGACCTCTGAAGCTTTCTTT. Translation: CASSYGIMTSEAFF.

The V gene is TRBV28, the J gene TRBJ2-7; D may be TRBD2 (5 bases). CDR1 is MDHEN and CDR2 is SYDVKM in the germline V gene. Deletions cut 6 bases from V and 2 bases from J, with 14 bases between. This CDR3 spans 14 amino acids. The CDR3 loop is CASRDGGGTYEQYF. In DNA, the CDR3 is TGTGCCAGCAGAGATGGAGGCGGAACCTACGAGCAGTACTTC.

The gene calls are TRBV12-3 or TRBV12-4 and TRBJ1-1; D perhaps matches TRBD1 (5 bases). Trimming removed 11 bases from V and 0 bases from J, with 13 bases in between. The CDR3 has 13 residues. The CDR3 reads CAQRRGLNTEAFF. CDR3 DNA: TGTGCCCAGAGGAGGGGTTTGAACACTGAAGCTTTCTTT.

The sample holds many counts of this clonotype. V and J are TRBV27 and TRBJ2-1; the match to TRBD2 covers 8 bases. Germline assignment: CDR1 MNHEY and CDR2 SMNVEV (reference sequence). V lost 6 bases, J lost 4 bases, and 8 bases stayed unmatched. This CDR3 comprises 15 residues. The CDR3 region is CASSRAGVAYNEQFF. The CDR3 coding sequence is TGTGCCAGCAGCCGAGCGGGAGTCGCTTACAATGAGCAGTTCTTC.

The CDR3 reads CASSVAIFGEGTDTQYF. For the CDR3, the DNA is TGTGCCAGCAGCGTGGCAATCTTTGGGGAGGGCACAGATACGCAGTATTTT. This chain uses TRBV9 with TRBJ2-3; weak D call: TRBD2 (6 bases). From germline, CDR1 is SGDLS and CDR2 YYNGEE. Trimming left V 2 bases short and J 1 base short, with 17 bases between. The length of the CDR3 is 17 residues.

This clonotype was detected a few times. CDR3 sequence: CASSFSRGRETQYF. The CDR3 DNA reads as TGTGCCAGCAGTTTCTCGAGGGGGCGAGAGACCCAGTACTTC. This chain uses TRBV27 with TRBJ2-5; 7 bases match TRBD1. Germline V gene sequence: CDR1 MNHEY, CDR2 SMNVEV (reference sequence). J lost 4 bases, V lost 3 bases, and 5 bases had no gene match. This CDR3 region has 14 residues.

The CDR3 DNA reads as TGCAGTGCTAGAGATGTGGTAGCGGGAGTCGATGAGCAGTTCTTC. Translated: CSARDVVAGVDEQFF. The gene calls are TRBV20-1 and TRBJ2-1, with 9 nucleotides matching TRBD2. The CDR3 length is 15 residues. Germline assignment: CDR1 DFQATT and CDR2 SNEGSKA (reference sequence). V was clipped by 0 bases and J by 8 bases; unmatched bases: 8.

The chain carries TRBV25-1 and TRBJ1-5; D may be TRBD1 (5 bases). Germline loops: CDR1 MGHDK, CDR2 SYGVNS. The CDR3 is made up of 14 amino acids. Trimming stripped 3 bases from V and 7 bases from J, with 13 bases between. The CDR3 nucleotides are TGTGCCAGCAGTGAGTCAGGGTTAGGGCAGCCCCAGCATTTT. As protein: CASSESGLGQPQHF.

Many counts were recorded for this clonotype. This sequence joins TRBV28 and TRBJ2-7; 9 bases align to TRBD1. The CDR3 runs 18 residues. The V segment lost 4 bases and the J segment 7 bases; nucleotides outside the gene matches: 20. The V gene's germline CDR1 is MDHEN and CDR2 SYDVKM. The CDR3: CASSSGQGSVGRLGEQYF. The DNA of the CDR3 is TGTGCCAGCAGTTCCGGACAGGGGTCGGTAGGACGCTTGGGTGAGCAGTACTTC.

This clonotype was seen a single time. The chain combines TRBV28 with TRBJ2-3; D may be TRBD1 or TRBD2 (5 bases each). Germline V gene sequence: CDR1 MDHEN, CDR2 SYDVKM. The CDR3 is 17 residues long. Trimming shortened V by 4 bases and J by 0 bases, and 17 bases separated the two germline ends. The CDR3 coding sequence is TGTGCCAGCAGTTCCTATGCCGGGACGTCTAGCACAGATACGCAGTATTTT. Amino acids: CASSSYAGTSSTDTQYF.

This clonotype was picked up many times. This chain connects TRBV28 to TRBJ2-7; D is uncertain. Trimming took 3 bases from V and 6 from J, leaving 6 bases between them. The CDR3 sequence is 11 residues long. From germline, CDR1 is MDHEN and CDR2 SYDVKM. The CDR3 nucleotides read TGTGCCAGCAGTTTGATTGGCGAGCAGTACTTC. Its protein is CASSLIGEQYF.

This clonotype was observed a handful of times. The genes are TRBV28 and TRBJ2-7, with 8 positions matching TRBD1. The CDR3 spans 16 residues. Germline CDR1 is MDHEN and CDR2 is SYDVKM. V dropped 3 bases and J dropped 0; count of bases not matched to a gene: 7. The CDR3 region has the DNA TGTGCCAGCAGTTTGGACAGGGCAGTAATCTCCTACGAGCAGTACTTC. Amino acids: CASSLDRAVISYEQYF.

The V gene is TRBV4-3, the J gene TRBJ2-7; no clear D gene. The CDR3 contains 17 residues. Per germline, CDR1 LGHNA and CDR2 YSLEER. V lost 0 bases and J 0 bases, leaving 15 bases between the germline ends. The CDR3 nucleotides read TGCGCCAGCAGCCAAGATCAGGAGACCGATAGCTCCTACGAGCAGTACTTC. Amino acids: CASSQDQETDSSYEQYF.

This clonotype was counted between two and nine times. The rearrangement joins TRBV7-2 to TRBJ2-7, with 7 bases lining up with TRBD2. The CDR3 consists of 15 residues. The J segment lost 1 base and the V segment lost 0 bases, leaving 3 bases of the junction unmatched. CDR1 and CDR2 from the germline V gene are SGHTA and FQGNSA. CDR3 sequence (DNA): TGTGCCAGCAGCTTAGCGGCGGGGGAGTCCTACGAGCAGTACTTC. Residues: CASSLAAGESYEQYF.